The T cell receptor (beta chain) under discussion was sequenced for a study of cytomegalovirus exposure and HLA in healthy donors. Points from the study as a whole: Among TCR beta chains, those listed as cytomegalovirus-associated numbered over 150. Later findings reportedly placed an Asian-associated ancestry cluster below the approximately 670-donor mean for N-insertions.

Losses at the gene ends were 3 bases for V and 5 bases for J; bases not matched to a gene: 1. The germline gives CDR1 SGHRS, CDR2 YFSETQ. The CDR3 has 12 residues. The PCR had 60 Vbeta and 13 Jbeta primers. The method was immunoSEQ multiplex PCR; TCRdb's version includes in-frame clones alone and lacks a portion of them. This sample has over 95,000 clones, with around 77% found just once. In the case of this clone: Its antigen is not identified.

The rearrangement links TRBV5-1 to TRBJ1-1; TRBD1 aligns across 7 bases. The sample consisted of PBMCs. This TCR was recovered from a man aged 35 to 55 in good health and CMV-seronegative. In nucleotides, the CDR3 is TGCGCCAGCAGCTCAGGGGGGACTGAAGCTTTCTTT. It codes for CASSSGGTEAFF. Drawing the rest from reference TRBV5-1 and TRBJ1-1, the complete variable domain is KAGVTQTPRYLIKTRGQQVTLSCSPISGHRSVSWYQQTPGQGLQFLFEYFSETQRNKGNFPGRFSGRQFSNSRSEMNVSTLELGDSALYLCASSSGGTEAFFGQGTRLTVV.